The following is a T cell receptor (beta chain) sequence with its context. This record belongs to a study of blood T cell repertoires in COVID-19. About the research overall: Material from acute and convalescent COVID-19 was sourced from the United States, Italy and Spain. In each case, the material was cDNA or gDNA derived from T cells, B-cell-depleted T cells, or PBMCs.

CDR1 is SGHVS, CDR2 FQNEAQ, per germline. The CDR3 consists of 16 residues. V lost 1 base to trimming and J lost 4 bases, with 14 bases between them. In the original processing: Quantification of nucleated cells was approximated via reference gene primer amplification. Clones were sequenced by immunoSEQ multiplex PCR, and TCRdb holds only the in-frame ones, with some missing. For V, J and clone size, that table is used; D and trimming come from the DNA. The sample shows tens of thousands of clones, more than 75% of them seen only once. This receptor was identified in a man aged 55-75 years with active COVID-19. The sample comprised peripheral blood. The chain has TRBV7-8 and TRBJ2-1, with D tentatively TRBD2 (6 bases). In nucleotides, the CDR3 is TGTGCCAGCAGCTTAGAGCGCGGGGCGGGTTACAATGAGCAGTTCTTC. Translating gives CASSLERGAGYNEQFF.